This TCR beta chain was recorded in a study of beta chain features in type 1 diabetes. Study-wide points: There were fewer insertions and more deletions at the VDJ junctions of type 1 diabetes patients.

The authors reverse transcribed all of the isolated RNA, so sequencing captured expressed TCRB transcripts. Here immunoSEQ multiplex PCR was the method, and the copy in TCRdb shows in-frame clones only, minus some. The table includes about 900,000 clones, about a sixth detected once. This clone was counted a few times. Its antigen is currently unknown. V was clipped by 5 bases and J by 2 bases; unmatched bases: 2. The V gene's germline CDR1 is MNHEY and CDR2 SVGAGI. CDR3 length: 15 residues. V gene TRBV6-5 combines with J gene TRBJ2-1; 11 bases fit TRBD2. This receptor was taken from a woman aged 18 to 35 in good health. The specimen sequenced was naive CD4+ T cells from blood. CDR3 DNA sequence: TGTGCCAGCAGTAAGACTAGCGGGACCTACAATGAGCAGTTCTTC. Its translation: CASSKTSGTYNEQFF.